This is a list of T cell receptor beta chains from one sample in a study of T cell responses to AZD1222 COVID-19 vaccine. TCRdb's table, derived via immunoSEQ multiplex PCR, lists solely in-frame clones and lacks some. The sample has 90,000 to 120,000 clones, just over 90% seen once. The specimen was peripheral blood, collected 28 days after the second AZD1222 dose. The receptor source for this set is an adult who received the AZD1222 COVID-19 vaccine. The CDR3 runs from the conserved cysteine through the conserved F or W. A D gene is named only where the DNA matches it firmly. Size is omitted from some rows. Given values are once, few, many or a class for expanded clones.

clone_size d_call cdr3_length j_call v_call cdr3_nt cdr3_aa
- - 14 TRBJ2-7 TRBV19 TGTGCCAGTAGTAGACAGACGAATGGCTACGAGCAGTACTTC CASSRQTNGYEQYF
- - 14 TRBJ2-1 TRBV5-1 TGCGCCAGCAGCTTGGCAACGGGGTACAATGAGCAGTTCTTC CASSLATGYNEQFF
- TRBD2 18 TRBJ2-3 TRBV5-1 TGCGCCAGCAGCTTGGGGGCTAGCGGGTCCACCTCTGGAGATACGCAGTATTTT CASSLGASGSTSGDTQYF
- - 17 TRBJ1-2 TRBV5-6 TGTGCCAGCAGCTTTCTGCAGGATAGACCCTCTATCTCTGGCTACACCTTC CASSFLQDRPSISGYTF
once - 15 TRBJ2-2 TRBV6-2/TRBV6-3 TGTGCCAGCAGCCTATTGGGCGGAAACACCGGGGAGCTGTTTTTT CASSLLGGNTGELFF
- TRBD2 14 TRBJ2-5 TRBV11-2 TGTGCCAGCAGCGTTAGCGGGGGAGGGGAGACCCAGTACTTC CASSVSGGGETQYF
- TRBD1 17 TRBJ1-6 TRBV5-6 TGTGCCAGCAGCTCTACCGGACAGGGGGCCCGTAATTCACCCCTCCACTTT CASSSTGQGARNSPLHF
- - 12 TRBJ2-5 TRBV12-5 TGTGCTAGTGGTTTGGAGATTAAGACCCAGTACTTC CASGLEIKTQYF
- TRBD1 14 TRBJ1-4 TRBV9 TGTGCCAGCAGCCCGGGACAGGGCTATGAAAAACTGTTTTTT CASSPGQGYEKLFF
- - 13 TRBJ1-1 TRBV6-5 TGTGCCAGCAGTTACGCGGGGTCCACTGAAGCTTTCTTT CASSYAGSTEAFF
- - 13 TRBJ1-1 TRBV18 TGTGCCACCTCACAAGGGGCGGACACTGAAGCTTTCTTT CATSQGADTEAFF
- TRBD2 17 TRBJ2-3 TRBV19 TGTGCCAGTAGTATAGAGGGGACTAGCGGGATCACAGATACGCAGTATTTT CASSIEGTSGITDTQYF
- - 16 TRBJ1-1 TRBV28 TGTGCCAGCACATCATATCTAACTGGGGTGAACACTGAAGCTTTCTTT CASTSYLTGVNTEAFF
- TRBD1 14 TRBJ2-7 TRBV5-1 TGCGCCAGCAGCTTGGGAAGGGGGCGGGCGTGGCAGTACTTC CASSLGRGRAWQYF
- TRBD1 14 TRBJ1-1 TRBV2 TGTGCCAGCAGGGGACAGGACCCTAAACTTGAAGCTTTCTTT CASRGQDPKLEAFF
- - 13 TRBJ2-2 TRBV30 TGTGCCTGGACGGCAGCGAACACCGGGGAGCTGTTTTTT CAWTAANTGELFF
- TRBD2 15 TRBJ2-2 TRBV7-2 TGTGCCAGCAGTCCTCTAGCGGGAAGGAACGGGGAGCTGTTTTTT CASSPLAGRNGELFF
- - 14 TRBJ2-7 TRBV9 TGTGCCAGCAGCGCGTGGGAGTTTTCCTACGAGCAGTACTTC CASSAWEFSYEQYF
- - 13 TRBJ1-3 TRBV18 TGTGCCAGCTCACCGGGAACTGGAAACACCATATATTTT CASSPGTGNTIYF
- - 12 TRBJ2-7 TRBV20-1 TGCAGTGCTAGTTCCCTCTCCTACGAGCAGTACTTC CSASSLSYEQYF
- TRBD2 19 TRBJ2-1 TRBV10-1 TGCGCCAGCAGTGAGCAGGCTAGCGGGGGGGCCCATAGCTACAATGAGCAGTTCTTC CASSEQASGGAHSYNEQFF
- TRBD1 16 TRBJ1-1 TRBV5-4 TGTGCCAGCAGCCGACAGGGGGCATTCGTAGGCACTGAAGCTTTCTTT CASSRQGAFVGTEAFF
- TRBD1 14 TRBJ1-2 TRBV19 TGTGCCAGTAGTAGACAGGGGATTAACTATGGCTACACCTTC CASSRQGINYGYTF
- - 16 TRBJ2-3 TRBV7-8 TGTGCCAGCAGCTTGGATTTGGGCGGTCCCGTAGATACGCAGTATTTT CASSLDLGGPVDTQYF
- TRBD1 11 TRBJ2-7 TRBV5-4 TGTGCCAGCAGCGACAGGGTGGAGCAGTACTTC CASSDRVEQYF
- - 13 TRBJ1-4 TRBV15 TGTGCCACCAGCAGGGGGGTCCTGGAAAAACTGTTTTTT CATSRGVLEKLFF
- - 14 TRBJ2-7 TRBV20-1 TGCAGTGCTAGTCGGGACGGAAGAACCTACGAGCAGTACTTC CSASRDGRTYEQYF
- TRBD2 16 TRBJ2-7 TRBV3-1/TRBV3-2 TGTGCCAGCAGCCAGGGACTAGCGGGGGCAATTTACGAGCAGTACTTC CASSQGLAGAIYEQYF
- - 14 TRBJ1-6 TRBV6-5 TGTGCCAGCAGTTCCAGCTGGGTTGAGGCACCCCTCCACTTT CASSSSWVEAPLHF
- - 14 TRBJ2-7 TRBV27 TGTGCCGTTTCGAGGGGGACAAAATCCTACGAGCAGTACTTC CAVSRGTKSYEQYF
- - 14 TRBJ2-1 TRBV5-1 TGCGCCAGCAGCCTACGGACCCGCGAGGGTGAGCAGTTCTTC CASSLRTREGEQFF
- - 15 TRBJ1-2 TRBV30 TGTGCCCTGGACCCTTCCCGGGACGGCAACTATGGCTACACCTTC CALDPSRDGNYGYTF
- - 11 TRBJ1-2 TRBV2 TGTGCCAGCAAGGTTGGGGGTGGCTACACCTTC CASKVGGGYTF
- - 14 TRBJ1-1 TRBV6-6 TGTGCCAGCAGGTCGAATGATCTGAACACTGAAGCTTTCTTT CASRSNDLNTEAFF
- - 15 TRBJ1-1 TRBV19 TGTGCCAGTAGTATATCCAGGGTGGATAACACTGAAGCTTTCTTT CASSISRVDNTEAFF
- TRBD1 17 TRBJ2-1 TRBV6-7 TGTGCCAGCAGCTCCCGAGCGAGGACAGGGAAGATTAATGAGCAGTTCTTC CASSSRARTGKINEQFF
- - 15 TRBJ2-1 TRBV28 TGTGCCAGCAGTTTGCAGAGGGGGATGGGGGATGAGCAGTTCTTC CASSLQRGMGDEQFF
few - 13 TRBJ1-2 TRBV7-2 TGTGCCAGCAGCAGAAGGGTGGTCGGCGGCTACACCTTC CASSRRVVGGYTF
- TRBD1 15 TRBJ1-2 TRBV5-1 TGCGCCAGCAGCTTGAAAGGGACAGGGAGCCCGGGCTACACCTTC CASSLKGTGSPGYTF
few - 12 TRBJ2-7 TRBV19 TGTGCCAGTAGTATCGGGTCCTACGAGCAGTACTTC CASSIGSYEQYF
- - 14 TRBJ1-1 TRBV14 TGTGCCAGCAGCCAAGAATGGGGTGACCCTGAAGCTTTCTTT CASSQEWGDPEAFF